A single sample is the source of the 28 T cell receptor beta chains below, sequenced in a study of blood T cell repertoires in COVID-19. This table comes from immunoSEQ multiplex PCR, and its TCRdb copy is limited to in-frame clones, with some not included. The sample has hundreds of thousands of clones, more than 70% seen once. Sequencing was done on a sample of PBMCs or T cells enriched from blood (not recorded which). Receptors originate from a woman aged 45-65 years who had recovered from COVID-19.

This sequence joins TRBV29-1 and TRBJ2-7; 10 positions match TRBD1. After removal of 1 base from V and 2 bases from J, the junction contained 5 bases not matched to a gene. Per germline, CDR1 SQVTM and CDR2 ANQGSEA. The CDR3 covers 15 residues. CDR3 loop: CSVEVSGTGAYEQYF. The DNA for the CDR3 is TGCAGCGTTGAAGTATCCGGGACAGGGGCCTACGAGCAGTACTTC.

This clone was seen a few times. V gene TRBV6-5 combines with J gene TRBJ1-3; no reliable D call. The CDR3 is made up of 12 amino acids. The V end was cut by 7 bases, the J end by 3 bases, with 7 bases between. The germline V gene encodes CDR1 MNHEY and CDR2 SVGAGI. CDR3 protein: CASISIGNTIYF. DNA of the CDR3: TGTGCCAGCATTAGTATTGGAAACACCATATATTTT.

Comment on this clone: The junction and the germline gene differ at one end; a read error may be behind it. Other DNA sequences from this sample encode an identical CDR3 as well. In DNA form, the CDR3 reads TGCGCCAGCAGTCACGGGGACAGGGACACCGGGGAGCTGTTTTTT. Encoded protein: CASSHGDRDTGELFF. The rearrangement uses TRBV7-3 and TRBJ2-2; 9 bases line up with TRBD1. Germline V CDR1 and CDR2: SGHTA, FQGTGA. The length of the CDR3 is 15 residues.

The rearrangement links TRBV7-2 to TRBJ1-6, with unresolved D. The CDR3 consists of 16 residues. Germline CDR1 reads SGHTA; CDR2 reads FQGNSA. V shed 3 bases and J shed 4 bases, with 13 bases lying between them. CDR3 amino acids: CASSFGRGAYNSPLHF. As DNA, the CDR3 is TGTGCCAGCAGCTTCGGCCGGGGAGCATATAATTCACCCCTCCACTTT.

The chain uses TRBV28 and TRBJ2-7, with D tentatively TRBD2 (7 bases). V lost 2 bases and J 0 bases, leaving 14 bases between the germline ends. Germline V lookup: CDR1 MDHEN, CDR2 SYDVKM. The CDR3 is 16 residues long. The CDR3 is CASSLQGGGPSYEQYF. The CDR3 DNA is TGTGCCAGCAGTTTACAAGGGGGGGGTCCCTCCTACGAGCAGTACTTC.

This clone has only one observation. The chain links TRBV4-2 to TRBJ2-6; TRBD1 matches at 11 bases. The V segment lost 5 bases and the J segment 4 bases; nucleotides outside the gene matches: 4. From germline, CDR1 is LGHNA and CDR2 YNFKEQ. The CDR3 sequence is 16 residues long. CDR3 coding DNA: TGTGCCAGCAGCAAGGACAGGGGGCAAGGGGCCAACGTCCTGACTTTC. The encoded protein is CASSKDRGQGANVLTF.

The chain employs TRBV4-3 and TRBJ1-2; D uncertain. Germline V gives CDR1 LGHNA, CDR2 YSLEER. Trimming stripped 1 base from V and 0 bases from J, with 6 bases between. This CDR3 comprises 14 residues. The CDR3 DNA follows: TGCGCCAGCAGCCAAGGGGCCACTAACTATGGCTACACCTTC. Protein product: CASSQGATNYGYTF.

The chain joins TRBV27 to TRBJ2-1; 11 nucleotides align to TRBD2. The CDR3 has 20 amino acids. Germline CDR1 reads MNHEY; CDR2 reads SMNVEV (reference sequence). V lost 0 bases to trimming and J lost 7 bases; unmatched junction nucleotides: 17. Here the CDR3 DNA reads TGTGCCAGCAGTTTATCCCGGGGTAGCGGGAGGGCTCGACCGTATAATGAGCAGTTCTTC. This translates into CASSLSRGSGRARPYNEQFF.

V and J are TRBV5-1 and TRBJ2-5; 7 bases match TRBD1. CDR1 is SGHRS, CDR2 YFSETQ, per germline. The CDR3 contains 15 residues. V lost 0 bases to trimming and J lost 4 bases; unmatched junction nucleotides: 6. The chain's CDR3 is CASSLGLDRVETQYF. Written as DNA, the CDR3 is TGCGCCAGCAGCTTGGGGCTTGACAGGGTAGAGACCCAGTACTTC.

As regards this clone: A much larger clonotype is one base distant, so this may be a read error. The same CDR3 also results from other DNA sequences found in this sample. The chain combines TRBV5-1 with TRBJ2-1, with D possibly matching TRBD2 (5 bases). The CDR3 totals 14 residues. The V gene's germline CDR1 is SGHRS and CDR2 YFSETQ. The DNA for the CDR3 is TGCGCTAGTATAGACGAGGGTGCCTACAATGAGCAGTTCTTC. Translating gives CASIDEGAYNEQFF.

The chain joins TRBV11-3 to TRBJ2-1; 13 nucleotides align to TRBD2. The CDR3 spans 17 residues. Germline V gene data show CDR1 as SGHNT and CDR2 as YENEEA. With 3 bases clipped from V and 9 bases from J, the junction kept 11 bases outside the gene matches. Here the CDR3 DNA reads TGTGCCAGCAGCTTTCTTTCGGGACTAGCGGGATCTAGTGAGCAGTTCTTC. This encodes CASSFLSGLAGSSEQFF.

The chain employs TRBV4-1 and TRBJ2-7, with 13 bases identical to TRBD2. The germline gives CDR1 MGHRA, CDR2 YSYEKL. The trim removed 2 bases at V and 1 base at J, leaving 5 bases unmatched. The CDR3 contains 17 residues. The CDR3 is CASSQLGLAGASYEQYF. The CDR3 coding sequence is TGCGCCAGCAGCCAACTCGGACTAGCGGGGGCTTCCTACGAGCAGTACTTC.

V and J are TRBV15 and TRBJ2-7; TRBD1 aligns across 7 bases. This CDR3 has 12 amino acids. With 3 bases clipped from V and 9 bases from J, the junction kept 5 bases outside the gene matches. Looked up from germline, CDR1 is LNHNV and CDR2 is YYDKDF (reference sequence). The chain's CDR3 is CATSRGTVRQYF. CDR3 nucleotides: TGTGCCACCAGCAGGGGGACAGTTCGGCAGTACTTC.

The chain uses TRBV9 and TRBJ1-2; 7 bases match TRBD1. The V gene end was trimmed by 0 bases and the J gene end by 5 bases; junction bases not matched to a gene: 7. The CDR3 covers 15 residues. Germline-derived CDR1 and CDR2 are SGDLS and YYNGEE. The CDR3 is CASSVEAGGLYGYTF. CDR3 DNA: TGTGCCAGCAGCGTAGAAGCAGGGGGTTTGTATGGCTACACCTTC.

The rearrangement links TRBV19 to TRBJ2-5, with 7 bases aligning to TRBD2. Trimming cost V 5 bases and J 0 bases; bases outside gene matches: 9. Germline V gene lookup returns CDR1 LNHDA and CDR2 SQIVND (reference sequence). This CDR3 contains 16 residues. This CDR3 is CASSGGRGVYQETQYF. CDR3 bases: TGTGCCAGTAGTGGGGGGAGGGGTGTTTACCAAGAGACCCAGTACTTC.

The chain combines TRBV7-9 with TRBJ1-1; D is possibly TRBD1 (5 bases). This CDR3 has 13 residues. Germline CDR1 and CDR2: SEHNR and FQNEAQ (reference sequence). Trimming took 6 bases from V and 11 from J, leaving 19 bases between them. CDR3 region: CASSSIPDRGAFF. The DNA for the CDR3 is TGTGCCAGCAGTTCCATCCCGGATAGGGGTGCTTTCTTT.

The gene calls are TRBV27 and TRBJ2-1; perhaps TRBD2 as D (6 bases). Germline values: CDR1 MNHEY, CDR2 SMNVEV (reference sequence). The CDR3 runs 13 residues. Trimming removed 2 bases at V and 10 bases at J, with 12 bases between. The CDR3 sequence is CASSLAGSGEQFF. Here the CDR3 DNA reads TGTGCCAGCAGTTTAGCGGGGTCCGGCGAGCAGTTCTTC.

This rearrangement joins TRBV6-2 or TRBV6-3 to TRBJ2-1; tentative D call: TRBD1 (7 bases). The CDR3 consists of 17 residues. The V gene's germline CDR1 is MNHEY and CDR2 SVGEGT. V was clipped by 2 bases and J by 1 base, with 15 bases between them. The CDR3 coding sequence is TGTGCCAGCAGTTACACCCTGACAGGGAGGTCCTACAATGAGCAGTTCTTC. It codes for CASSYTLTGRSYNEQFF.

The chain recombines TRBV6-5 with TRBJ1-1; 7 bases agree with TRBD1. With 7 bases clipped from V and 5 bases from J, the junction kept 4 bases outside the gene matches. This CDR3 spans 12 amino acids. In germline, CDR1 is MNHEY, CDR2 SVGAGI. CDR3 loop: CASKEQGTEAFF. The DNA for the CDR3 is TGTGCCAGCAAAGAACAGGGGACTGAAGCTTTCTTT.

This sequence joins TRBV7-9 and TRBJ1-3, with a possible D match to TRBD1 (6 bases). CDR1 is SEHNR, CDR2 FQNEAQ, per germline (reference sequence). The CDR3 is 15 residues long. V was trimmed by 8 bases and J by 0 bases, leaving 14 bases between them. CDR3 sequence (DNA): TGTGCCAGCGATCGGCAGGGGCTCTCTGGAAACACCATATATTTT. Translation gives CASDRQGLSGNTIYF.

This chain links TRBV11-2 with TRBJ1-2; 10 bases match TRBD1. The V and J ends lost 5 bases and 6 bases, in that order; junction bases with no gene match: 3. CDR1 is SGHAT, CDR2 FQNNGV, per germline. The CDR3 has 13 residues. CDR3 in DNA: TGTGCCAGCAGCCGGGACAGGGGAAATGGCTACACCTTC. Translating gives CASSRDRGNGYTF.

CDR3 sequence: CASTNRQGNYGYTF. CDR3 in DNA: TGTGCCAGCACCAATAGACAGGGAAACTATGGCTACACCTTC. The rearrangement joins TRBV5-5 to TRBJ1-2; 7 positions agree with TRBD1. Trimming cost V 6 bases and J 2 bases; bases outside gene matches: 7. The CDR3 totals 14 residues. CDR1 is SGHKS, CDR2 YYEKEE, per germline (reference sequence).

The rearrangement joins TRBV7-2 to TRBJ1-2; 7 nucleotides align to TRBD1. V gave up 5 bases and J gave up 1 base; unmatched junction bases: 4. The CDR3 runs to 14 residues. Germline lookup yields CDR1 SGHTA and CDR2 FQGNSA. In DNA form, the CDR3 reads TGTGCCAGCAGCCATGACAGGGATAACTATGGCTACACCTTC. This gives the protein CASSHDRDNYGYTF.

This rearrangement joins TRBV19 to TRBJ1-5, with D possibly being TRBD1 (6 bases). The V and J ends lost 6 bases and 1 base respectively, with 19 bases between them. Germline V gene data show CDR1 as LNHDA and CDR2 as SQIVND (reference sequence). The CDR3 length is 17 residues. CDR3 sequence: CASSPGVRDMSNQPQHF. For the CDR3, the DNA is TGTGCCAGTAGCCCAGGGGTCAGGGATATGAGCAATCAGCCCCAGCATTTT.

V is TRBV29-1 and J is TRBJ1-4; a weak D match, TRBD1 (5 bases). The germline V and J ends were trimmed by 4 bases and 4 bases, with 10 bases remaining between them. From germline, CDR1 is SQVTM and CDR2 ANQGSEA. This CDR3 is built from 13 residues. Here the CDR3 DNA reads TGCAGCGTTGCTTTGACAGTTAATGAAAAACTGTTTTTT. This codes for CSVALTVNEKLFF.

J is TRBJ1-2 and V is TRBV4-1, with a possible D match to TRBD1 (5 bases). This CDR3 has 15 amino acids. CDR1 MGHRA and CDR2 YSYEKL come from the germline V gene. The V end was cut by 1 base, the J end by 8 bases, with 17 bases between. Here the CDR3 reads CASSQVGRVVEGYTF. The CDR3, as DNA: TGCGCCAGCAGCCAAGTCGGCAGGGTTGTCGAAGGCTACACCTTC.

This clone was seen just once. The chain carries TRBV3-1 (or the pseudogene TRBV3-2) and TRBJ1-1, with a weak D call TRBD1 (6 bases). The germline CDR1 and CDR2 sequences are LGHDT and YNNKEL (reference sequence). The CDR3 has 16 amino acids. V was trimmed by 0 bases and J by 2 bases, leaving 13 bases between them. In DNA, the CDR3 is TGTGCCAGCAGCCAAGATCTAGGACAGATTAACACTGAAGCTTTCTTT. This gives the protein CASSQDLGQINTEAFF.

This chain connects TRBV4-3 to TRBJ2-7; 12 bases map to TRBD2. Germline V gene lookup returns CDR1 LGHNA and CDR2 YSLEER. The J segment lost 1 base and the V segment lost 4 bases, leaving 8 bases of the junction unmatched. The CDR3 length is 17 residues. CDR3: CASSRSPGTSGSYEQYF. The CDR3 DNA reads as TGCGCCAGCAGCCGCTCGCCAGGGACTAGCGGGTCCTACGAGCAGTACTTC.